The source of this T cell receptor beta chain is a study of CD8+CD57+ T cells in acquired aplastic anemia. Study-level findings and limits: Patients and controls were found to share around 30 CD8+ CDR3 sequences. With respect to CD8+ Simpson's diversity, patients and controls did not differ significantly.

It was patients with CD8+CD57+ cell expansion by flow cytometry who were chosen for sequencing. Every patient was diagnosed with severe acquired aplastic anemia. Blood samples were obtained from patients who had received no prior therapy. This clonotype was seen many times. The antigen is unknown. V was trimmed by 7 bases and J by 0 bases, leaving 10 bases between them. This CDR3 spans 14 amino acids. Germline CDR1 MNHEY, CDR2 SVGAGI. TCR beta VDJ and CDR3 profiling used genomic DNA as template. Via MiXCR, TCRdb re-called the reads, giving one row per CDR3 protein. The sample lists 150,000 to 200,000 distinct CDR3 sequences, 45% to 50% occurring once.

The clonotype was recovered from a human donor with aplastic anemia. The sequenced sample was sorted CD4+, CD8+, or CD8+CD57+ T cells (not recorded which) from PBMCs. The rearrangement links TRBV6-5 to TRBJ2-1; no definite D call. The DNA for the CDR3 is TGTGCCAGCAATTGGCTAAGCTCCTACAATGAGCAGTTCTTC. Residues: CASNWLSSYNEQFF.